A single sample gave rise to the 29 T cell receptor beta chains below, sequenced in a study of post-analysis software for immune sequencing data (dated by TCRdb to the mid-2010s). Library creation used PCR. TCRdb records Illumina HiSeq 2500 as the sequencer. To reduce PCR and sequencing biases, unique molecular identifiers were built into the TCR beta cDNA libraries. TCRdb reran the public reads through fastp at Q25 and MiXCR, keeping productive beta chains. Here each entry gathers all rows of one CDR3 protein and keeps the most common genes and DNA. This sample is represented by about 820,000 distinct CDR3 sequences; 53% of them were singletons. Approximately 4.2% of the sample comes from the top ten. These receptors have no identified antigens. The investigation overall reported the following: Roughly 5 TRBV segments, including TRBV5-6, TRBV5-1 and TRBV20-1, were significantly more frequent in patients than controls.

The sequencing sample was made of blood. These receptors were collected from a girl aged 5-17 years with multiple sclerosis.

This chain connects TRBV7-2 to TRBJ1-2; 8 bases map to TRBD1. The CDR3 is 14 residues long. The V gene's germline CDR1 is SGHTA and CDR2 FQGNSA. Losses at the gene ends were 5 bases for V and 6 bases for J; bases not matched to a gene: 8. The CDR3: CASSLTPGGHGYTF. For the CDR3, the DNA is TGTGCCAGCAGCCTTACACCAGGGGGCCATGGCTACACCTTC. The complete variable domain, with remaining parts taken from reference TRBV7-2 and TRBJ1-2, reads GAGVSQSPSNKVTEKGKDVELRCDPISGHTALYWYRQSLGQGLEFLIYFQGNSAPDKSGLPSDRFSAERTGGSVSTLTIQRTQQEDSAVYLCASSLTPGGHGYTFGSGTRLTVV.

The CDR3 region is CSVVGGFDEQYF. Written as DNA, the CDR3 is TGCAGCGTTGTAGGGGGCTTCGACGAGCAGTACTTC. This chain connects TRBV29-1 to TRBJ2-4; 7 bases line up with TRBD1. The J call could be wrong; TRBJ2-7 is a better fit for the DNA end. CDR3 length equals 12 residues. Germline assignment: CDR1 SQVTM and CDR2 ANQGSEA.

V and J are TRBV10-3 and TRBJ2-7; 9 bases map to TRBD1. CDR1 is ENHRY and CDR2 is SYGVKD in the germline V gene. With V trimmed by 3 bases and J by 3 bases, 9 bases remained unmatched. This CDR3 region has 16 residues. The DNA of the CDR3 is TGTGCCATCAGTGACGCCGGGACAGGGTATTTCTACGAGCAGTACTTC. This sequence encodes CAISDAGTGYFYEQYF.

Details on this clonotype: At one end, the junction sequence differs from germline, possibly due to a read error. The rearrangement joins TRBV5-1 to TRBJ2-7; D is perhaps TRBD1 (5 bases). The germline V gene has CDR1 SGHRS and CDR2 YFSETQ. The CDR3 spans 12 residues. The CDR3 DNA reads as TGCGCCAGCAGCTTTACAGGCGGCGAGCAGAACTTC. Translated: CASSFTGGEQNF.

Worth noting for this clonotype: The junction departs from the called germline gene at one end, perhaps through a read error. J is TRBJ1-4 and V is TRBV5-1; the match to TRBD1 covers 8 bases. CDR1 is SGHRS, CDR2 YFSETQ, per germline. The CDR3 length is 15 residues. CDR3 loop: CVSSLGDRSNEKLFF. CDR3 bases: TGCGTCAGCAGCTTGGGGGACAGGAGTAATGAAAAACTGTTTTTT.

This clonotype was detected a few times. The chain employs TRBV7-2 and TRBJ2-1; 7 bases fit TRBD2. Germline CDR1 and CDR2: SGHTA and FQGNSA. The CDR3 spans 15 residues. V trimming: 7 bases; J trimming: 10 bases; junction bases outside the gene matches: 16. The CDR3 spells CASTAGWEGQPEQFF. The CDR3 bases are TGTGCCAGCACGGCGGGGTGGGAGGGCCAACCCGAGCAGTTCTTC.

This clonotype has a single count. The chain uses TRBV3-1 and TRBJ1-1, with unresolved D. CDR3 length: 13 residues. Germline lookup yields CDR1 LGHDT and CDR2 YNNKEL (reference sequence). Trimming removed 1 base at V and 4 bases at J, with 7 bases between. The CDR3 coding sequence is TGTGCCAGCAGCCAAGCGGTGGGCACTGAAGCTTTCTTT. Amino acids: CASSQAVGTEAFF.

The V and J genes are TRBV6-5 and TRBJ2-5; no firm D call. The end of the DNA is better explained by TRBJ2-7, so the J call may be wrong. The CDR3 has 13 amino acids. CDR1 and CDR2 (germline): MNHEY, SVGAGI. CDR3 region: CASSPPGSDEQYF. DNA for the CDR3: TGTGCCAGCAGTCCACCAGGATCCGACGAGCAGTACTTC.

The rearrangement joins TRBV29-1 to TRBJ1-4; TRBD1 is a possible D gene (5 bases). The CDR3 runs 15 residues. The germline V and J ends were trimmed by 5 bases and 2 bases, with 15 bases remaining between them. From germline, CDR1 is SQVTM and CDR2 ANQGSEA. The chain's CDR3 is CSVRGRVGTNEKLFF. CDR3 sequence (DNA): TGCAGCGTTCGGGGACGGGTTGGGACTAATGAAAAACTGTTTTTT.

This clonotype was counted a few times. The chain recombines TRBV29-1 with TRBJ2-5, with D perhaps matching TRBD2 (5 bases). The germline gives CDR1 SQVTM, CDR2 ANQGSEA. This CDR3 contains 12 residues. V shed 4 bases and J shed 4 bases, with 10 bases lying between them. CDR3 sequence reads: CSVGTGSETQYF. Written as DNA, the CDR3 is TGCAGCGTTGGGACGGGGTCAGAGACCCAGTACTTC.

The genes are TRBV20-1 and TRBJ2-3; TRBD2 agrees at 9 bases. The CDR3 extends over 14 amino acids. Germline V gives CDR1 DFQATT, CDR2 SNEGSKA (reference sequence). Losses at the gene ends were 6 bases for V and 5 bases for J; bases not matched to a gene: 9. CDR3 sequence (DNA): TGCAGTGCGGCAGTAGCGGGGGCTAAAGATACGCAGTATTTT. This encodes CSAAVAGAKDTQYF.

CDR3 nucleotides: TGTGCCAGCAGCTATACGGGGGCGGGGAACTACGAGCAGTACTTC. It encodes CASSYTGAGNYEQYF. This sequence joins TRBV7-2 and TRBJ2-7; D is possibly TRBD1 or TRBD2 (6 bases each). Germline V gives CDR1 SGHTA, CDR2 FQGNSA. V was shortened by 4 bases and J by 3 bases, with 16 bases between the two germline ends. The CDR3 has 15 residues.

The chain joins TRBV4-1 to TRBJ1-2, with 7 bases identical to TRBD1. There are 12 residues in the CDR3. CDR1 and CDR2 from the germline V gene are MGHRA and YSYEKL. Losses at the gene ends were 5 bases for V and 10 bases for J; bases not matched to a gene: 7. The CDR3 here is CASSYSDRDYTF. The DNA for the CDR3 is TGCGCCAGCAGCTATTCAGACAGGGACTACACCTTC.

For the CDR3, the DNA is TGTGCCAGCAGCCAAGAGGGGCCCTACGAGCAGTACTTC. The encoded protein is CASSQEGPYEQYF. The chain employs TRBV14 and TRBJ2-7; possible D gene TRBD1, 5 bases. The CDR3 is 13 amino acids. The V end lost 0 bases, the J end lost 2 bases, and 5 bases lay between the germline ends. Germline V gene data show CDR1 as SGHDN and CDR2 as FVKESK. Full variable domain (remainder filled in from reference TRBV14 and TRBJ2-7): EAGVTQFPSHSVIEKGQTVTLRCDPISGHDNLYWYRRVMGKEIKFLLHFVKESKQDESGMPNNRFLAERTGGTYSTLKVQPAELEDSGVYFCASSQEGPYEQYFGPGTRLTVT.

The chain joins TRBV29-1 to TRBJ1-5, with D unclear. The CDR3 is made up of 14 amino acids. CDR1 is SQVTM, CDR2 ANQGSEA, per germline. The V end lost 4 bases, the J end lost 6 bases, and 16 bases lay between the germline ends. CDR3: CSVAGMGKSQPQHF. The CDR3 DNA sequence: TGCAGCGTTGCTGGAATGGGAAAATCTCAGCCCCAGCATTTT.

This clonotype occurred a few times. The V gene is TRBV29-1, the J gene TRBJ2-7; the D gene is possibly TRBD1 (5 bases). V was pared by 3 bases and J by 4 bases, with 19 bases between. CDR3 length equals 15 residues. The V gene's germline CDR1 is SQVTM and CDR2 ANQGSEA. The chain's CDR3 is CSVEAGHGATYEQYF. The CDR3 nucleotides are TGCAGCGTTGAGGCCGGTCATGGGGCAACGTACGAGCAGTACTTC.

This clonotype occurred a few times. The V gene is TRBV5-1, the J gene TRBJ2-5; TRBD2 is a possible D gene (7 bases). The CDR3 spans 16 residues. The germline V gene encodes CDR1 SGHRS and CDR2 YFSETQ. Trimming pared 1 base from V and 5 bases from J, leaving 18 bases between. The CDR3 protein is CASSLSPLGGQETQYF. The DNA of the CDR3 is TGCGCCAGCAGCTTGTCCCCACTCGGGGGGCAGGAGACCCAGTACTTC.

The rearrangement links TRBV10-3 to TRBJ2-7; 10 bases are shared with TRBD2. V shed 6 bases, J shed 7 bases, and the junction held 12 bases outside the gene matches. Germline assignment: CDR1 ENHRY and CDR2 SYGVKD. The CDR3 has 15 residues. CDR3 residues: CAIRGGGLATNEQYF. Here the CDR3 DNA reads TGTGCCATCAGAGGCGGGGGACTAGCGACCAATGAGCAGTACTTC.

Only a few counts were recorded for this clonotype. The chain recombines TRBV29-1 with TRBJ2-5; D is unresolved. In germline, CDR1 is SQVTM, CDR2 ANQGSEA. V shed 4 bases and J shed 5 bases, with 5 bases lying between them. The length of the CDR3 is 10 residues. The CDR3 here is CSVGVETQYF. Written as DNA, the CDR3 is TGCAGCGTTGGGGTCGAGACCCAGTACTTC.

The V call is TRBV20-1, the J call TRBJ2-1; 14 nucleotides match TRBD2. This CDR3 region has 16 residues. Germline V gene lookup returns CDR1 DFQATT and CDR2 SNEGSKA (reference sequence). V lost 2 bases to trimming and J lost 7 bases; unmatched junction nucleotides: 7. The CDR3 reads CSARPGTSGSWNEQFF. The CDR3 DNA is TGCAGTGCTAGACCCGGGACTAGCGGGAGTTGGAATGAGCAGTTCTTC.

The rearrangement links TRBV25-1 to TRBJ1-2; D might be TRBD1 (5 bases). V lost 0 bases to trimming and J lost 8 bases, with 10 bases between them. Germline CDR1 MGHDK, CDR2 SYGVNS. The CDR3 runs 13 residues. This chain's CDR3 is CASSEYRAGGYTF. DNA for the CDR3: TGTGCCAGCAGTGAATACAGGGCGGGCGGCTACACCTTC.

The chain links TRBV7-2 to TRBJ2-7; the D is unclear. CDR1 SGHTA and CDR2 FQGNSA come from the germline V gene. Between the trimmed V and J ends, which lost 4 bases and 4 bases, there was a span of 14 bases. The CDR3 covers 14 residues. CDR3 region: CASSSRLDQYEQYF. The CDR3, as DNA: TGTGCCAGCAGCTCTCGACTGGATCAATACGAGCAGTACTTC.

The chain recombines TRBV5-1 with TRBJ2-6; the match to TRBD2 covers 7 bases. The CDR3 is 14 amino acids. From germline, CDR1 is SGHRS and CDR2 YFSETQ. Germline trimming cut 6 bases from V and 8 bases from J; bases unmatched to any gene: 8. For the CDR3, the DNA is TGCGCCAGCACCCCCAGCGGGGTCCCCAACGTCCTGACTTTC. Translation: CASTPSGVPNVLTF.

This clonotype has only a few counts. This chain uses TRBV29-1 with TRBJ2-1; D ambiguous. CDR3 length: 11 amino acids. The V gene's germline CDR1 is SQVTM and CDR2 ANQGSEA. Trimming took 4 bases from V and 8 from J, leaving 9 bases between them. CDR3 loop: CSVGRTDEQFF. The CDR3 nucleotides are TGCAGCGTTGGCCGGACGGATGAGCAGTTCTTC.

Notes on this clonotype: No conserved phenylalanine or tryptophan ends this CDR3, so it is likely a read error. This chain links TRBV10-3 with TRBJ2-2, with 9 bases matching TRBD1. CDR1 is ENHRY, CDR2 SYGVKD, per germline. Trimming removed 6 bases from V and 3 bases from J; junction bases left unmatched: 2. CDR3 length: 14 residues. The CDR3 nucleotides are TGTGCCATCAGAGACAGGGGGGACACCGGGGAGCTGTTTTTG. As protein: CAIRDRGDTGELFL.

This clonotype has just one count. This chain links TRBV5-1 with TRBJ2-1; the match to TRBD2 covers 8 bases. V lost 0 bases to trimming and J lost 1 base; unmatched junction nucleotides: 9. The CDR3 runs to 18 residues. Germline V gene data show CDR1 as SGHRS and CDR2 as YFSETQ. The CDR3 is CASSLASSGGPSYNEQFF. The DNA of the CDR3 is TGCGCCAGCAGCTTGGCCTCGTCGGGGGGGCCTTCCTACAATGAGCAGTTCTTC.

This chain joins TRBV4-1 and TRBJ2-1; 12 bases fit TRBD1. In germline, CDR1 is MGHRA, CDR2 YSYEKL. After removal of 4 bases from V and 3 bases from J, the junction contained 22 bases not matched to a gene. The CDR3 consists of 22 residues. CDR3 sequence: CASSPGRGGQGATGGNYNEQFF. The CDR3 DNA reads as TGCGCCAGCAGCCCCGGTAGGGGGGGACAGGGGGCGACCGGCGGAAACTACAATGAGCAGTTCTTC.

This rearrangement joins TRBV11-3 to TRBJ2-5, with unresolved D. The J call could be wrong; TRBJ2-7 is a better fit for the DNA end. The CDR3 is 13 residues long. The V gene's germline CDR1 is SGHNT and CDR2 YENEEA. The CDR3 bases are TGTGCCAGCAGCTTAGATCGGCTAAACGAGCAGTACTTC. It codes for CASSLDRLNEQYF.

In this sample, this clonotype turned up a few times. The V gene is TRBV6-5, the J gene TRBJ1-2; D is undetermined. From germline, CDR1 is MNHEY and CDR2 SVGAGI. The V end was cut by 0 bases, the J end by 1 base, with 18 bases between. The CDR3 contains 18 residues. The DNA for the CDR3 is TGTGCCAGCAGTTACTCGGCGGTCCGAACGAAGGATAACTATGGCTACACCTTC. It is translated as CASSYSAVRTKDNYGYTF.